Below, 21 T cell receptor beta chains from the same sample are listed, as sequenced in a study of blood T cell repertoires in COVID-19. Generated by immunoSEQ multiplex PCR, the TCRdb table keeps only in-frame clones and is missing some. The data show about 460,000 clones, 80% to 90% seen once. Sequencing was carried out using PBMCs or T cells enriched from blood (not recorded which). The source is a woman in her sixties or seventies who had recovered from COVID-19.

The chain has TRBV3-1 (or the pseudogene TRBV3-2) and TRBJ2-5; the match to TRBD1 covers 11 bases. Losses at the gene ends were 5 bases for V and 2 bases for J; bases not matched to a gene: 7. The CDR3 extends over 16 amino acids. Germline V gene lookup returns CDR1 LGHDT and CDR2 YNNKEL (reference sequence). The CDR3: CASSAHRDRGQETQYF. CDR3 coding DNA: TGTGCCAGCAGCGCACACCGGGACAGGGGGCAAGAGACCCAGTACTTC.

The rearrangement links TRBV23-1 to TRBJ2-5; a weak D match, TRBD2 (5 bases). TRBV23-1 is labeled an ORF, and its function is uncertain. Trimming left V 2 bases short and J 1 base short, with 20 bases between. The length of the CDR3 is 18 residues. The CDR3 DNA sequence: TGCGCCAGCAGTCAACCGGGTGGTTCGACTACCCCCCAAGAGACCCAGTACTTC. It codes for CASSQPGGSTTPQETQYF.

As DNA, the CDR3 is TGTGCCAGCAGTGAAGCGCAACTAGCTTACTATGGCTACACCTTC. Protein sequence: CASSEAQLAYYGYTF. The gene calls are TRBV2 and TRBJ1-2; D is uncertain. Germline V lookup: CDR1 SNHLY, CDR2 FYNNEI. This CDR3 has 15 residues. V was clipped by 0 bases and J by 3 bases, with 11 bases between them.

This clone has a single count. The chain uses TRBV27 and TRBJ1-4; D is unresolved. CDR1 is MNHEY and CDR2 is SMNVEV in the germline V gene (reference sequence). V shed 5 bases and J shed 3 bases, with 13 bases lying between them. CDR3 size: 15 residues. CDR3 residues: CASSRRGGANEKLFF. The CDR3 bases are TGTGCCAGCAGTCGCCGCGGAGGAGCTAATGAAAAACTGTTTTTT.

This clone appeared a single time. The rearrangement uses TRBV6-2 or TRBV6-3 and TRBJ1-2; D is unresolved. Trimming left V 2 bases short and J 5 bases short, with 12 bases between. The CDR3 has 14 amino acids. The germline CDR1 and CDR2 sequences are MNHEY and SVGEGT. The CDR3 nucleotides are TGTGCCAGCAGTTACGGAAGACTTGATTATGGCTACACCTTC. Protein product: CASSYGRLDYGYTF.

The J gene is TRBJ2-2, the V gene TRBV2; 10 nucleotides align to TRBD2. Trimming took 4 bases from V and 6 from J; bases not matched to a gene: 14. Germline V gene sequence: CDR1 SNHLY, CDR2 FYNNEI. The CDR3 contains 18 residues. CDR3 residues: CASSVRLAGAGYSGELFF. The CDR3 nucleotides read TGTGCCAGCAGTGTTAGGCTAGCGGGGGCCGGGTACTCCGGGGAGCTGTTTTTT.

The rearrangement joins TRBV27 to TRBJ2-3; the match to TRBD2 covers 9 bases. V trimming: 5 bases; J trimming: 9 bases; junction bases outside the gene matches: 12. Germline CDR1 is MNHEY and CDR2 is SMNVEV (reference sequence). The CDR3 has 15 residues. This CDR3 reads CASSLGSGGRRTQYF. In DNA, the CDR3 is TGTGCCAGCAGTCTTGGTAGCGGGGGAAGGCGCACGCAGTATTTT.

The chain links TRBV3-1 (or the pseudogene TRBV3-2) to TRBJ1-1; D perhaps matches TRBD1 (5 bases). The V end was cut by 1 base, the J end by 11 bases, with 14 bases between. This CDR3 region has 13 residues. Germline CDR1 is LGHDT and CDR2 is YNNKEL (reference sequence). The DNA for the CDR3 is TGTGCCAGCAGCCAAGGCACAGCCCGGGGGGCTTTCTTT. Residues: CASSQGTARGAFF.

The table lists this clone with a count of one. V usage is TRBV24-1 and J usage is TRBJ1-1; D gene unclear. This CDR3 spans 13 amino acids. The germline V gene encodes CDR1 KGHDR and CDR2 SFDVKD. V gave up 5 bases and J gave up 3 bases, with 9 bases separating them. CDR3 residues: CATSGFGDTEAFF. In DNA form, the CDR3 reads TGTGCCACCAGTGGGTTCGGGGACACTGAAGCTTTCTTT.

J is TRBJ1-1 and V is TRBV23-1, with a weak D call TRBD1 (6 bases). TRBV23-1 qualifies as an ORF whose function is uncertain. V was cut by 8 bases and J by 4 bases, with 17 bases left in between. This CDR3 is 14 amino acids long. In DNA form, the CDR3 reads TGCGCCAGCCAGGGGCAGGGATTGATCACTGAAGCTTTCTTT. Translating it yields CASQGQGLITEAFF.

This chain connects TRBV24-1 to TRBJ2-7; D is possibly TRBD1 (7 bases). The CDR3 has 15 amino acids. V lost 2 bases to trimming and J lost 2 bases, with 12 bases between them. CDR1 is KGHDR and CDR2 is SFDVKD in the germline V gene. The DNA for the CDR3 is TGTGCCACCAGTGATTCGGTCAGGGGGGCCTACGAGCAGTACGTC. Translating gives CATSDSVRGAYEQYV.

CDR3 DNA sequence: TGTGCCAGCAGCTTGAAAACCCTAAATTCACCCCTCCACTTT. This gives the protein CASSLKTLNSPLHF. The chain uses TRBV5-4 and TRBJ1-6; no definite D call. The CDR3 has 14 residues. Germline CDR1 SGHNT, CDR2 YYREEE (reference sequence). V was clipped by 1 base and J by 7 bases, with 9 bases between them.

The V gene is TRBV5-1, the J gene TRBJ2-1; D is undetermined. Germline values: CDR1 SGHRS, CDR2 YFSETQ. V gave up 0 bases and J gave up 8 bases, with 6 bases separating them. The CDR3 covers 12 residues. The CDR3 region is CASSLALDEQFF. DNA for the CDR3: TGCGCCAGCAGCTTGGCCCTCGATGAGCAGTTCTTC.

This clone was counted between two and nine times. The chain uses TRBV7-9 and TRBJ1-1; D gene ambiguous. Germline assignment: CDR1 SEHNR and CDR2 FQNEAQ (reference sequence). The CDR3 totals 11 residues. The V end lost 11 bases, the J end lost 1 base, and 8 bases lay between the germline ends. The CDR3 spells CALGQNTEAFF. CDR3 coding DNA: TGTGCCCTTGGGCAGAACACTGAAGCTTTCTTT.

This chain connects TRBV11-2 to TRBJ1-1; no definite D call. Trimming left V 3 bases short and J 0 bases short, with 2 bases between. This CDR3 comprises 12 residues. Germline-derived CDR1 and CDR2 are SGHAT and FQNNGV. CDR3 loop: CASSFLNTEAFF. The DNA for the CDR3 is TGTGCCAGCAGCTTCTTGAACACTGAAGCTTTCTTT.

The DNA of the CDR3 is TGCGCCAGCAGCGTTCAGGGGGCTGAGGGTGAGCAGTTCTTC. This encodes CASSVQGAEGEQFF. The V and J genes are TRBV5-1 and TRBJ2-1, with 8 bases matching TRBD1. CDR3 size: 14 residues. CDR1 and CDR2 from the germline V gene are SGHRS and YFSETQ. V lost 4 bases and J lost 9; bases outside the gene matches: 9.

A word on this clone: The same CDR3 arises from other DNA sequences in this sample as well. V usage is TRBV2 and J usage is TRBJ1-5, with TRBD1 identical over 8 bases. Looked up from germline, CDR1 is SNHLY and CDR2 is FYNNEI. There are 14 residues in the CDR3. Trimming cost V 5 bases and J 7 bases; bases outside gene matches: 7. The CDR3 here is CASSLGQGGQPQHF. CDR3 in DNA: TGTGCCAGCAGTCTCGGACAGGGTGGGCAGCCCCAGCATTTT.

The V gene is TRBV3-1 (or the pseudogene TRBV3-2), the J gene TRBJ1-3; weak D call: TRBD1 (5 bases). The V gene's germline CDR1 is LGHDT and CDR2 YNNKEL (reference sequence). Trimming left V 4 bases short and J 0 bases short, with 19 bases between. This CDR3 is built from 18 residues. The CDR3 loop reads CASSPSVPGIDSGNTIYF. CDR3 DNA: TGTGCCAGCAGCCCTAGTGTCCCAGGGATCGACTCTGGAAACACCATATATTTT.

The rearrangement uses TRBV4-1 and TRBJ1-1; possibly TRBD1 for D (6 bases). V dropped 6 bases and J dropped 5 bases, with 10 bases sitting between them. CDR1 is MGHRA and CDR2 is YSYEKL in the germline V gene. This CDR3 contains 12 residues. The CDR3 coding sequence is TGCGCCAGCAGAGGGGGAGGGACTGAAGCTTTCTTT. Its protein is CASRGGGTEAFF.

The chain links TRBV6-5 to TRBJ1-3, with D possibly TRBD1 on 5 matching bases. The CDR3 contains 15 residues. Germline CDR1 MNHEY, CDR2 SVGAGI. Trimming took 6 bases from V and 7 from J, leaving 19 bases between them. CDR3 amino acids: CASSRSHDSRNTIYF. The CDR3 DNA reads TGTGCCAGCAGCCGATCTCATGACAGCCGGAACACCATATATTTT.

The CDR3 reads CSVAGQGNTEAFF. CDR3 coding DNA: TGCAGCGTTGCGGGACAGGGGAACACTGAAGCTTTCTTT. The V call is TRBV29-1, the J call TRBJ1-1, with 9 bases identical to TRBD1. This CDR3 has 13 residues. Germline V gives CDR1 SQVTM, CDR2 ANQGSEA. The junction had 1 base not matched to a gene; V was cut back by 4 bases and J by 1 base.